This TCR beta chain was retrieved from a study of tumor-infiltrating lymphocytes in oesophageal squamous cell carcinoma. The CDR3 runs 16 residues. Germline V gives CDR1 LGHNA, CDR2 YSLEER. V dropped 0 bases and J dropped 8 bases, with 16 bases sitting between them. This clonotype was seen a handful of times. TCRdb re-called the PCR reads through MiXCR, storing one row per CDR3 protein. The sample consists of under 20,000 distinct CDR3 sequences, around 43% of them appearing once. The V and J genes are TRBV4-3 and TRBJ1-4; possibly TRBD1 for D (6 bases). The receptor was derived from a male donor with esophageal squamous cell carcinoma. Specimen: normal esophageal tissue next to the tumor. The CDR3 DNA sequence: TGCGCCAGCAGCCAAGATTTGAGGAGGGGGGACGAAAAACTGTTTTTT. Its translation is CASSQDLRRGDEKLFF.